The 8 T cell receptor beta chains given below trace back to one sample, sequenced in a study of blood T cell repertoires in COVID-19. Some clones are missing from TCRdb's copy, which holds only in-frame ones; the method was immunoSEQ multiplex PCR. This table holds under 250,000 clones, 80% found once. Sequences were obtained from peripheral blood. The origin of the receptors is a human donor in a cohort sampled during active COVID-19.

The chain joins TRBV28 to TRBJ1-3; the D is unclear. Germline V gene data show CDR1 as MDHEN and CDR2 as SYDVKM. The CDR3 length is 15 residues. Trimming took 1 base from V and 2 from J, leaving 9 bases between them. CDR3 in amino acids: CASSLFAGTGNTIYF. CDR3 DNA sequence: TGTGCCAGCAGTTTATTCGCCGGGACTGGAAACACCATATATTTT.

This chain links TRBV19 with TRBJ1-4; no firm D call. The germline V and J ends were trimmed by 7 bases and 12 bases, with 18 bases remaining between them. Germline CDR1 LNHDA, CDR2 SQIVND (reference sequence). This CDR3 has 13 residues. The CDR3 DNA sequence: TGTGCCAGTACCACTTTCGAGGGTTCGGAACTGTTTTTT. It translates to CASTTFEGSELFF.

This chain connects TRBV7-2 to TRBJ1-6; 7 nucleotides align to TRBD1. Germline CDR1 is SGHTA and CDR2 is FQGNSA. The trim removed 3 bases at V and 14 bases at J, leaving 16 bases unmatched. This CDR3 contains 16 residues. This CDR3 is CASSLPGQSSRGTLHF. Written as DNA, the CDR3 is TGTGCCAGCAGCTTGCCGGGACAGTCCTCCAGGGGCACCCTCCACTTT. The whole variable domain, remainder taken from reference TRBV7-2 and TRBJ1-6, is GAGVSQSPSNKVTEKGKDVELRCDPISGHTALYWYRQSLGQGLEFLIYFQGNSAPDKSGLPSDRFSAERTGGSVSTLTIQRTQQEDSAVYLCASSLPGQSSRGTLHFGNGTRLTVT.

The rearrangement links TRBV11-2 to TRBJ2-7; possibly TRBD2 for D (6 bases). The V gene's germline CDR1 is SGHAT and CDR2 FQNNGV. CDR3 length: 15 residues. Deletions cut 5 bases from V and 7 bases from J, with 21 bases between. Here the CDR3 reads CASSLWDSRVEEQYF. In DNA, the CDR3 is TGTGCCAGCAGCCTTTGGGACTCCAGGGTCGAGGAGCAGTACTTC.

This clone was recorded once. V and J are TRBV5-1 and TRBJ2-1; TRBD2 agrees at 12 bases. The CDR3 is 16 residues long. Trimming cost V 2 bases and J 5 bases; bases outside gene matches: 5. Germline loops: CDR1 SGHRS, CDR2 YFSETQ. CDR3 in amino acids: CASSFTSGGTNNEQFF. The CDR3, as DNA: TGCGCCAGCAGCTTCACTAGCGGGGGGACAAACAATGAGCAGTTCTTC.

This clone came up a few times. The gene calls are TRBV6-1 and TRBJ2-7, with D tentatively TRBD2 (6 bases). V was trimmed by 2 bases and J by 0 bases, leaving 11 bases between them. There are 15 residues in the CDR3. The germline V gene has CDR1 MNHNS and CDR2 SASEGT. Here the CDR3 reads CASSEIAASSYEQYF. CDR3 coding DNA: TGTGCCAGCAGTGAAATAGCGGCGAGCTCCTACGAGCAGTACTTC.

The chain couples TRBV27 to TRBJ2-7; 8 bases align to TRBD1. CDR1 and CDR2 from the germline V gene are MNHEY and SMNVEV (reference sequence). V gave up 6 bases and J gave up 2 bases; unmatched junction bases: 9. The CDR3 has 15 amino acids. The CDR3, as DNA: TGTGCCAGCAGCCCTTTCGGACAGGGAACCTACGAGCAGTACTTC. Translating it yields CASSPFGQGTYEQYF.

J is TRBJ2-5 and V is TRBV3-1 (or the pseudogene TRBV3-2); D is unclear. Trimming took 10 bases from V and 7 from J, leaving 13 bases between them. This CDR3 is 11 amino acids long. Germline V gene lookup returns CDR1 LGHDT and CDR2 YNNKEL (reference sequence). The DNA of the CDR3 is TGTGCCACCGTTCTAAGTCGGACCCAGTACTTC. Protein: CATVLSRTQYF.